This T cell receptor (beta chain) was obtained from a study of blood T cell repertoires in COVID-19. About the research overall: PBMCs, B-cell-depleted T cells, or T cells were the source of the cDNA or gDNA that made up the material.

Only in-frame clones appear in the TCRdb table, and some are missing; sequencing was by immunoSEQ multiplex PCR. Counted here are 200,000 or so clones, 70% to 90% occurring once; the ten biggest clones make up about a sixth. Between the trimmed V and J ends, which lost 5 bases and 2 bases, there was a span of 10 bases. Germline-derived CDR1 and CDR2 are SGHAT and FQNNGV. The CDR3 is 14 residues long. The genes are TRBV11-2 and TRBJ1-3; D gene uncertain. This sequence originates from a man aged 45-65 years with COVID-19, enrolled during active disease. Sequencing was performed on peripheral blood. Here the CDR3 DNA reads TGTGCCAGCAGCCCCGACGGGGCTGGAAACACCATATATTTT. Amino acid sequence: CASSPDGAGNTIYF.